This entry lists 22 T cell receptor beta chains sequenced from one sample in a study of T cells expressing NK-cell markers. From its re-call of the 5' RACE reads, TCRdb lists each CDR3 protein once, without DNA. This specimen shows thousands of distinct CDR3 sequences; the ten leading clones hold about 55%. The specimen sequenced was blood T cells: a sorted CD56 or NKG2C T cell subset, CD4+ or CD8+ T cells, or bulk PBMC T cells (not recorded which). The receptors here all came from a man in his late teens or twenties in good health.

The rearrangement joins TRBV7-9 to TRBJ2-7; the D gene TCRdb calls, TRBD1, cannot be checked with no DNA. The CDR3 contains 12 residues. From germline, CDR1 is SEHNR and CDR2 FQNEAQ (reference sequence). CDR3: CASSGGGYEQYF.

The V and J genes are TRBV6-2 or TRBV6-3 and TRBJ2-1; TCRdb calls TRBD1, which cannot be checked without DNA. This CDR3 has 15 residues. Germline V gene lookup returns CDR1 MNHEY and CDR2 SVGEGT. The CDR3 spells CASSYSGGGGNEQFF.

The gene calls are TRBV3-1 and TRBJ2-1; TCRdb returns TRBD1, unconfirmable since there is no DNA. This CDR3 region has 18 residues. Germline-derived CDR1 and CDR2 are LGHDT and YNNKEL (reference sequence). The CDR3 here is CASSQEPPWTSSYNEQFF.

The genes are TRBV9 and TRBJ2-4. Germline V gene sequence: CDR1 SGDLS, CDR2 YYNGEE. The CDR3 has 15 amino acids. The CDR3 region is CASSPRLDAKNIQYF.

The chain uses TRBV10-3 and TRBJ1-5; the D call of TRBD1 rests on TCRdb alone, since no DNA is present to check it. The CDR3 sequence is 15 residues long. Germline CDR1 is ENHRY and CDR2 is SYGVKD. CDR3 region: CAISEVWGGNQPQHF.

The rearrangement links TRBV6-4 to TRBJ2-2; TCRdb's D gene call, TRBD1, goes unchecked for lack of DNA. Per the germline V gene, CDR1 is MRHNA and CDR2 is SNTAGT. The CDR3 contains 18 residues. The CDR3 spells CASSDGGHSGGDTGELFF.

The chain is built from TRBV6-4 and TRBJ1-5; checking the TCRdb D call of TRBD1 is not possible without DNA. The CDR3 runs to 13 residues. The germline CDR1 and CDR2 sequences are MRHNA and SNTAGT. The chain's CDR3 is CASSSGENQPQHF.

The chain employs TRBV5-6 and TRBJ2-1; absent DNA, TCRdb's TRBD1 call cannot be checked. Per the germline V gene, CDR1 is SGHDT and CDR2 is YYEEEE. The CDR3 has 13 amino acids. The CDR3 spells CASSRRTGGEQFF.

This sequence joins TRBV6-5 and TRBJ2-2; TCRdb designates TRBD2, a call that cannot be tested without DNA. Germline V gene sequence: CDR1 MNHEY, CDR2 SVGAGI. CDR3 length: 19 amino acids. The CDR3 is CASSYSGRGSGSRTGELFF.

The V and J genes are TRBV19 and TRBJ2-6; checking the TCRdb D call of TRBD1 is not possible without DNA. The germline gives CDR1 LNHDA, CDR2 SQIVND (reference sequence). This CDR3 spans 16 amino acids. CDR3 sequence: CASSPYRGPGANVLTF.

The J gene is TRBJ1-2, the V gene TRBV3-1; as DNA is missing, the TRBD1 call by TCRdb cannot be tested. The germline CDR1 and CDR2 sequences are LGHDT and YNNKEL (reference sequence). CDR3 length equals 16 residues. CDR3: CASSQENSGQLYGYTF. The entire variable domain, with the rest obtained from reference TRBV3-1 and TRBJ1-2, is as follows: DTAVSQTPKYLVTQMGNDKSIKCEQNLGHDTMYWYKQDSKKFLKIMFSYNNKELIINETVPNRFSPKSPDKAHLNLHINSLELGDSAVYFCASSQENSGQLYGYTFGSGTRLTVV.

This rearrangement joins TRBV19 to TRBJ2-6; the TCRdb call, TRBD1, lacks DNA for checking. The CDR3 length is 20 residues. The germline V gene encodes CDR1 LNHDA and CDR2 SQIVND (reference sequence). CDR3 protein: CASSTWRGDGRRVGANVLTF.

The chain uses TRBV4-1 and TRBJ2-5; TCRdb outputs TRBD2, but without DNA this stays unchecked. From germline, CDR1 is MGHRA and CDR2 YSYEKL. The CDR3 extends over 17 amino acids. CDR3 sequence reads: CASSQLYPGLAGETQYF.

The chain uses TRBV7-6 and TRBJ2-2; TCRdb designates TRBD1, a call that cannot be tested without DNA. The CDR3 contains 16 residues. The germline V gene encodes CDR1 SGHVS and CDR2 FNYEAQ. CDR3 in amino acids: CASSPRRERGTGELFF.

The V call is TRBV4-3, the J call TRBJ1-4. Germline V CDR1 and CDR2: LGHNA, YSLEER. This CDR3 comprises 17 residues. CDR3 sequence reads: CASSQLHIGANNEKLFF.

This chain links TRBV6-1 with TRBJ2-2. CDR3 length: 13 residues. Germline CDR1 MNHNS, CDR2 SASEGT. The CDR3 region is CASLSANTGELFF.

This rearrangement joins TRBV2 to TRBJ2-3; with no DNA, the TCRdb D assignment of TRBD2 cannot be verified. CDR1 and CDR2 from the germline V gene are SNHLY and FYNNEI. The CDR3 length is 15 residues. The CDR3 here is CASREREAGSDTQYF.

The chain recombines TRBV24-1 with TRBJ2-1; TCRdb selects TRBD1, and the lack of DNA leaves this call unchecked. The CDR3 is 18 amino acids. The germline V gene has CDR1 KGHDR and CDR2 SFDVKD. CDR3 residues: CATSDFRRGQGADNEQFF.

The V gene is TRBV11-2, the J gene TRBJ2-1. CDR1 is SGHAT and CDR2 is FQNNGV in the germline V gene. This CDR3 spans 13 amino acids. The CDR3: CASSSGLRNEQFF.

V usage is TRBV6-4 and J usage is TRBJ1-5. Germline lookup yields CDR1 MRHNA and CDR2 SNTAGT. The CDR3 length is 14 residues. CDR3: CASSVRATDQPQHF.

V gene TRBV19 combines with J gene TRBJ2-2; with no DNA, the TCRdb D assignment of TRBD1 cannot be verified. Germline assignment: CDR1 LNHDA and CDR2 SQIVND (reference sequence). This CDR3 is 13 amino acids long. CDR3 sequence reads: CASSQGSGGELFF.

V gene TRBV2 combines with J gene TRBJ2-2; TCRdb proposes TRBD2, but this gene call is untestable without DNA. CDR3 length: 12 residues. Germline loops: CDR1 SNHLY, CDR2 FYNNEI. The CDR3 loop is CAWTGPTGELFF.